This section outlines one T cell receptor beta chain sequence together with its context. Its antigen is not yet known. Qualities for individual bases were not recorded, and no much larger clone is one base off. The identical CDR3 is also encoded by other nucleotide sequences in the sample. Using the deep immunoSEQ assay, multiplex PCR amplified TCR CDR3 regions from genomic DNA. Extracted genomic DNA from each cell subset was distributed evenly across all wells of several immunoSEQ 96-well plates, and each plate was treated as a replicate. Each replicate PCR for sorted subsets received around 210 ng genomic DNA, equal to about 30,000 T cell genomes. Purified libraries were quantified with a Qubit 3.0 fluorometer, sized on a Bioanalyzer 2100, and re-quantified with the KAPA Library Quantification kit. Every immunoSEQ 96-well plate was sequenced on a dedicated single-read 150-cycle Illumina NextSeq 550 flow cell. Per the original workflow: Because the immunoSEQ output included only junctional sequences and no quality scores, the filtering could not be the same as the filtering used for full-length reads. To assign V/J genes and CDR3, sequences were annotated using PyIR, a Python wrapper for IgBLAST v1.9, with IMGT germline references. Reads with weak V/J assignments (E-value above 1e-6), missing CDR3, stop codons, out-of-frame junctions, or ambiguous translated residues were removed. A V3J clonotype was defined by an identical inferred V gene, J gene, and CDR3 amino acid sequence. To compute the percentage overlap between repertoires, the number of shared unique clonotypes was divided by the size of the smaller repertoire. Repertoire richness was assessed with RTK rarefaction, the Chao1 estimator, and Recon v2.1 estimates of unobserved clonotypes. Generation probabilities were computed with OLGA for all TCRbeta clonotypes obtained by the gDNA method from a handful of donors. The table was pulled from immuneACCESS by TCRdb, which kept in-frame rearrangements only. Such tables lose some clones; where checked, under half of the loss comes from unresolved V genes, and the rest has no known cause. V, J and clone size reflect that table, while D and trimming were determined from the DNA. Present in this sample are 2 million to 2.5 million clones, 85% to 95% of which were seen just once. About 0.41% of the sample is held by the ten biggest clonotypes.

This record belongs to a study of shared clonotypes between healthy human individuals (dated by TCRdb to the early 2020s). For the wider study: The cohort comprised a couple of women and a few men aged 18 to 49 years. Per donor, leukapheresis produced somewhere between about 0.94 and 9 billion PBMCs. To increase sequencing depth and limit assay-specific biases, different laboratories used diverse techniques to prepare libraries and sequence TCR repertoires. For each donor, three plates each were used for CD4 naive and CD4 memory, two plates were used for CD8 naive, and one plate was used for CD8 memory. The study deeply sequenced blood TCR repertoires of about five healthy adults to estimate repertoire size and the extent of clonotype sharing between individuals.

The donors were healthy, HIV-negative adults with no recently reported acute infections or vaccinations. Every donor was a Caucasian adult residing in Nashville, Tennessee, USA. Magnetic negative selection was used to enrich CD4+ T cells, after which naive cells were positively selected on CD45RA and the negative fraction became the memory subset. Blood was obtained by leukapheresis, after which PBMCs were separated by Ficoll-Histopaque density gradient centrifugation and cryopreserved in liquid nitrogen vapor phase. Purity and quantity of every magnetically sorted T cell population were checked by analytical flow cytometry. Genomic DNA was isolated from every sorted fraction and measured by UV absorbance on a Nanodrop 2000c. Including cysteine and phenylalanine, the CDR3 has 17 amino acids. Here the CDR3 DNA is all that survives: 51 bases in frame from base 1. From V the trimming removes 0 bases and from J it removes 0 bases, while the gene matches leave 2 bases of the junction unaccounted for. The germline V gene encodes CDR1 MGHRA and CDR2 YSYEKL.

On the study overall, not on this receptor specifically: Compared with non-shared clonotypes, the clonotypes found in all four sorted-subset donors had higher generation probabilities. When four donors were compared, the shared fraction of clonotypes was roughly 4.8% for naive CD4, around 3.5% for naive CD8, roughly 2.5% for memory CD4, and under 0.5% for memory CD8. Pairwise subsampling led to the expectation that sequencing depth would affect the degree of clonotype sharing among donors. Estimated clonotype richness was generally larger for naive than for memory subsets. The small number of donors limited the genetic and exposure-history diversity represented. Sampling was limited to blood, and TCR repertoires in tissue likely differ from TCR repertoires in blood. Even with the large sequencing depth, rarefaction of the sorted-subset datasets indicated that sequencing was incomplete.

The chain employs TRBV4-1 and TRBJ2-1; 10 bases in the junction line up with TRBD2. The sequence was collected from a man younger than 35 in good health. Some clones in this sample may be carry-over from other donors' samples. Sequenced: naive CD4+ T cells from PBMCs. Read against the paper, the sample's cell subset or site label means: CD45RA+ positively selected. The CDR3 loop reads CASSQDPSGSSYNEQFF. DNA sequence: TGCGCCAGCAGCCAAGACCCTAGCGGGAGCTCCTACAATGAGCAGTTCTTC.